The T cell receptor (beta chain) under discussion was sequenced for a study of T cells in Graves' hyperthyroidism and ophthalmopathy. This clonotype was recorded at least ten times. Its specificity is not known. There were TCR beta CDR3 regions amplified from RNA transcripts. The HTBI primer set was used in a first-round RT-PCR of the TCR CDR3. TCRdb itself ran the multiplex PCR reads through MiXCR, one entry per CDR3 protein. The table shows hundreds of thousands of distinct CDR3 sequences, with roughly 16% occurring only once. Study-level results: A median about 7 months before onset, the model predicted ophthalmopathy.

Unmatched junction bases numbered 9, after V lost 6 bases and J lost 3 bases. The V gene's germline CDR1 is SNHLY and CDR2 FYNNEI. This CDR3 is built from 15 residues. The TCR sequence derives from a woman in her 30s with Graves' hyperthyroidism. The V gene is TRBV2, the J gene TRBJ2-3, with 7 nucleotides matching TRBD2. The sequenced sample was blood. CDR3 loop: CASRGGSAGTDTQYF. For the CDR3, the DNA is TGTGCCAGCAGGGGGGGGAGCGCGGGGACAGATACGCAGTATTTT.